These 23 T cell receptor beta chains share one sample of origin, sequenced in a study of blood T cell repertoires in COVID-19. The protocol was immunoSEQ multiplex PCR, while the TCRdb copy is restricted to in-frame clones and leaves out a portion. The sample lists 200,000 to 300,000 clones; about four fifths were seen once. Sequences were obtained from peripheral blood. Receptors were obtained from a man between 50 and 59 years old with acute or convalescent COVID-19.

The chain is built from TRBV28 and TRBJ2-7; 8 positions match TRBD2. V was pared by 6 bases and J by 3 bases, with 7 bases of the junction left unmatched. CDR3 length: 14 amino acids. Germline V CDR1 and CDR2: MDHEN, SYDVKM. CDR3 in DNA: TGTGCCAGCAGGTTAGGACTAGCCAACTACGAGCAGTACTTC. Translation: CASRLGLANYEQYF.

The V gene is TRBV19, the J gene TRBJ1-3; D gene unclear. CDR3 length: 14 residues. Looked up from germline, CDR1 is LNHDA and CDR2 is SQIVND (reference sequence). V was pared by 9 bases and J by 0 bases, with 12 bases between. The CDR3 protein is CASLDLISGNTIYF. The CDR3 DNA is TGTGCCAGCCTTGACTTGATCTCTGGAAACACCATATATTTT.

This clone was detected once. The chain employs TRBV9 and TRBJ1-1, with D possibly being TRBD1 (5 bases). The CDR3 has 14 residues. The ends were cut back, 0 bases at V and 2 bases at J, with 8 bases in the middle. Germline V gene data show CDR1 as SGDLS and CDR2 as YYNGEE. For the CDR3, the DNA is TGTGCCAGCAGCGTAGAACAGGTTAACACTGAAGCTTTCTTT. It encodes CASSVEQVNTEAFF. Filled out from reference TRBV9 and TRBJ1-1, the complete variable domain reads DSGVTQTPKHLITATGQRVTLRCSPRSGDLSVYWYQQSLDQGLQFLIQYYNGEERAKGNILERFSAQQFPDLHSELNLSSLELGDSALYFCASSVEQVNTEAFFGQGTRLTVV.

The chain joins TRBV5-1 to TRBJ2-1; D gene ambiguous. Trimming stripped 5 bases from V and 7 bases from J, with 16 bases between. The CDR3 sequence is 14 residues long. CDR1 SGHRS and CDR2 YFSETQ come from the germline V gene. The CDR3 protein is CASSPTPSLNEQFF. The CDR3 nucleotides are TGCGCCAGCAGTCCAACACCTTCATTAAATGAGCAGTTCTTC.

The V call is TRBV5-1, the J call TRBJ2-7; D gene ambiguous. The CDR3 totals 11 residues. Germline CDR1 is SGHRS and CDR2 is YFSETQ. V lost 5 bases and J 1 base, leaving 4 bases between the germline ends. CDR3 nucleotide sequence: TGCGCCAGCAGAATATCCTACGAGCAGTACTTC. Translating gives CASRISYEQYF. The full variable domain, in which reference TRBV5-1 and TRBJ2-7 provide the parts outside the CDR3, is KAGVTQTPRYLIKTRGQQVTLSCSPISGHRSVSWYQQTPGQGLQFLFEYFSETQRNKGNFPGRFSGRQFSNSRSEMNVSTLELGDSALYLCASRISYEQYFGPGTRLTVT.

The V call is TRBV4-1, the J call TRBJ2-7; 9 nucleotides agree with TRBD1. The CDR3 runs 16 residues. Trimming cost V 0 bases and J 9 bases; bases outside gene matches: 12. Germline loops: CDR1 MGHRA, CDR2 YSYEKL. CDR3 residues: CASSQETGQGAFGQYF. In DNA, the CDR3 is TGCGCCAGCAGCCAAGAGACGGGACAGGGCGCCTTCGGGCAGTACTTC.

The V and J genes are TRBV5-1 and TRBJ2-3, with D maybe TRBD2 (5 bases). The germline V gene has CDR1 SGHRS and CDR2 YFSETQ. The CDR3 has 16 amino acids. The V end lost 0 bases, the J end lost 2 bases, and 13 bases lay between the germline ends. The CDR3 sequence is CASSLAERTFTDTQYF. The CDR3 DNA sequence: TGCGCCAGCAGCTTGGCCGAACGGACTTTCACAGATACGCAGTATTTT.

Comments on this clone: Additional DNA sequences in this sample encode the identical CDR3. This chain joins TRBV11-3 and TRBJ1-5; D not resolved. The CDR3 contains 13 residues. Looked up from germline, CDR1 is SGHNT and CDR2 is YENEEA. V was clipped by 0 bases and J by 6 bases, with 6 bases between them. The CDR3 spells CASSLDGVQPQHF. CDR3 in DNA: TGTGCCAGCAGCTTAGATGGAGTTCAGCCCCAGCATTTT.

This clone was found once. The chain is built from TRBV14 and TRBJ2-1; tentatively, D is TRBD2 (5 bases). Trimming pared 5 bases from V and 6 bases from J, leaving 8 bases between. The CDR3 spans 12 residues. CDR1 SGHDN and CDR2 FVKESK come from the germline V gene. DNA of the CDR3: TGTGCCAGCAGCAAAGGAGGCAATGAGCAGTTCTTC. This gives the protein CASSKGGNEQFF.

The chain has TRBV7-8 and TRBJ2-7, with D possibly being TRBD1 (6 bases). V lost 6 bases and J lost 2, with 14 bases in between. The CDR3 totals 14 residues. Germline V gene sequence: CDR1 SGHVS, CDR2 FQNEAQ. CDR3 coding DNA: TGTGCCAGCAGGGAAAACAGGGATCCCTACGAGCAGTACTTC. Translated, it gives CASRENRDPYEQYF.

This chain connects TRBV2 to TRBJ2-1; 7 bases agree with TRBD2. Per germline, CDR1 SNHLY and CDR2 FYNNEI. This CDR3 has 14 residues. J gave up 2 bases and V 7 bases, and 5 bases lay outside the gene matches. This CDR3 is CASKSGATYNEQFF. The DNA of the CDR3 is TGTGCCAGCAAAAGCGGGGCAACCTACAATGAGCAGTTCTTC.

This clone was observed at least ten times. The CDR3 DNA reads TGTGCCAGCAGTGATACTAGCGGGGTTTCCTACGAGCAGTACTTC. As protein: CASSDTSGVSYEQYF. The genes are TRBV2 and TRBJ2-7, with 10 bases matching TRBD2. The CDR3 runs to 15 residues. The J segment lost 1 base and the V segment lost 3 bases, leaving 3 bases of the junction unmatched. Germline CDR1 and CDR2: SNHLY and FYNNEI. The full variable domain, its missing parts supplied by reference TRBV2 and TRBJ2-7, is EPEVTQTPSHQVTQMGQEVILRCVPISNHLYFYWYRQILGQKVEFLVSFYNNEISEKSEIFDDQFSVERPDGSNFTLKIRSTKLEDSAMYFCASSDTSGVSYEQYFGPGTRLTVT.

This chain links TRBV10-3 with TRBJ1-2, with 7 bases that match TRBD1. The trim removed 5 bases at V and 3 bases at J, leaving 18 bases unmatched. The CDR3 is 18 residues long. Germline values: CDR1 ENHRY, CDR2 SYGVKD. CDR3 bases: TGTGCCATCAGTACGGACCGGGACAGTCCTATCTCGGACTATGGCTACACCTTC. It encodes CAISTDRDSPISDYGYTF.

This clone was recorded only once. This sequence joins TRBV27 and TRBJ1-5; perhaps TRBD1 as D (5 bases). The germline V gene encodes CDR1 MNHEY and CDR2 SMNVEV (reference sequence). The V and J ends lost 6 bases and 7 bases respectively, with 16 bases between them. This CDR3 has 14 residues. CDR3 sequence: CASSKQGVWQPQHF. CDR3 nucleotide sequence: TGTGCCAGCAGCAAGCAGGGTGTGTGGCAGCCCCAGCATTTT.

The chain recombines TRBV4-2 with TRBJ2-5; 12 bases line up with TRBD2. Per germline, CDR1 LGHNA and CDR2 YNFKEQ. V lost 4 bases to trimming and J lost 5 bases; unmatched junction nucleotides: 2. This CDR3 is built from 14 residues. CDR3 residues: CASSRTSGIETQYF. The CDR3 region has the DNA TGTGCCAGCAGCCGGACTAGCGGGATCGAGACCCAGTACTTC.

V usage is TRBV5-1 and J usage is TRBJ2-7; a weak D match, TRBD2 (8 bases). V lost 0 bases to trimming and J lost 2 bases, with 21 bases between them. The V gene's germline CDR1 is SGHRS and CDR2 YFSETQ. The CDR3 loop spans 18 amino acids. CDR3 region: CASSLAKAGGTRAYEQYF. The CDR3 region has the DNA TGCGCCAGCAGCTTGGCCAAGGCAGGGGGGACTAGGGCCTACGAGCAGTACTTC.

J is TRBJ2-7 and V is TRBV4-1; weak D call: TRBD2 (5 bases). Trimming removed 5 bases at V and 3 bases at J, with 20 bases between. Per germline, CDR1 MGHRA and CDR2 YSYEKL. The CDR3 has 16 amino acids. DNA of the CDR3: TGCGCCAGCAGCGAAAAGGAACCCGAGCGGAACTACGAGCAGTACTTC. Translating gives CASSEKEPERNYEQYF.

The rearrangement joins TRBV13 to TRBJ2-5; 7 bases are a match to TRBD2. V was clipped by 2 bases and J by 1 base; unmatched bases: 7. CDR1 and CDR2 (germline): PRHDT, FYEKMQ (reference sequence). The CDR3 consists of 16 residues. CDR3 in amino acids: CASSLSGTTPQETQYF. CDR3 nucleotide sequence: TGTGCCAGCAGCTTATCTGGGACTACCCCCCAAGAGACCCAGTACTTC.

V usage is TRBV4-2 and J usage is TRBJ2-3; D not certain. Germline V lookup: CDR1 LGHNA, CDR2 YNFKEQ. The CDR3 runs 17 residues. Between the trimmed V and J ends, which lost 0 bases and 1 base, there was a span of 14 bases. CDR3 DNA sequence: TGTGCCAGCAGCCAAGAGCGGCCCCTCGTACGCACAGATACGCAGTATTTT. It yields the protein CASSQERPLVRTDTQYF.

V usage is TRBV10-3 and J usage is TRBJ2-6; 9 bases map to TRBD1. Trimming at V came to 1 base and at J to 1 base, leaving 2 bases not matched to a gene. CDR3 length equals 17 residues. Germline assignment: CDR1 ENHRY and CDR2 SYGVKD. Here the CDR3 reads CAISEWTGVSGANVLTF. The CDR3 DNA is TGTGCCATCAGTGAGTGGACAGGGGTTTCTGGGGCCAACGTCCTGACTTTC.

This chain joins TRBV20-1 and TRBJ1-2; possible D gene TRBD1, 5 bases. Deletions cut 3 bases from V and 4 bases from J, with 15 bases between. CDR1 DFQATT and CDR2 SNEGSKA come from the germline V gene (reference sequence). CDR3 size: 14 residues. The CDR3 sequence is CSASRNQGSYGYTF. The CDR3 nucleotides read TGCAGTGCTAGTCGGAACCAGGGCTCCTATGGCTACACCTTC.

A single count supports this clone. The genes are TRBV15 and TRBJ2-4; 8 bases match TRBD1. The CDR3 length is 17 residues. Germline CDR1 and CDR2: LNHNV and YYDKDF (reference sequence). Trimming at V came to 0 bases and at J to 0 bases, leaving 4 bases not matched to a gene. DNA of the CDR3: TGTGCCACCAGCAGAGATCGGGGACAGGTAGCCAAAAACATTCAGTACTTC. Translation: CATSRDRGQVAKNIQYF.

CDR3 sequence reads: CASSLVSYEQYF. The CDR3 nucleotides are TGTGCCAGCAGCTTAGTATCCTACGAGCAGTACTTC. The chain uses TRBV11-3 and TRBJ2-7, with D unresolved. Germline V gene data show CDR1 as SGHNT and CDR2 as YENEEA. The CDR3 covers 12 residues. V lost 1 base, J lost 1 base, and 2 bases lay in between. The full variable domain, in which reference TRBV11-3 and TRBJ2-7 provide the parts outside the CDR3, is EAGVVQSPRYKIIEKKQPVAFWCNPISGHNTLYWYLQNLGQGPELLIRYENEEAVDDSQLPKDRFSAERLKGVDSTLKIQPAELGDSAVYLCASSLVSYEQYFGPGTRLTVT.